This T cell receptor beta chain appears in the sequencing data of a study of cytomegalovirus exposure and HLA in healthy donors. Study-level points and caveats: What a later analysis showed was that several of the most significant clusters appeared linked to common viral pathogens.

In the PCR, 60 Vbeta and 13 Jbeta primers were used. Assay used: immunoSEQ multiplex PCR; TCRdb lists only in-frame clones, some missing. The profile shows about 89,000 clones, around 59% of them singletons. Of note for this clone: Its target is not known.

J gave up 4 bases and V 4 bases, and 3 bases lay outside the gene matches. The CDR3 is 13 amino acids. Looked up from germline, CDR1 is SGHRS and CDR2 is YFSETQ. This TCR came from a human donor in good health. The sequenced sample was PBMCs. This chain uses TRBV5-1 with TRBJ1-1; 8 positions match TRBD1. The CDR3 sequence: CASSHTGGTEAFF. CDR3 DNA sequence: TGCGCCAGCAGCCATACAGGGGGCACTGAAGCTTTCTTT.